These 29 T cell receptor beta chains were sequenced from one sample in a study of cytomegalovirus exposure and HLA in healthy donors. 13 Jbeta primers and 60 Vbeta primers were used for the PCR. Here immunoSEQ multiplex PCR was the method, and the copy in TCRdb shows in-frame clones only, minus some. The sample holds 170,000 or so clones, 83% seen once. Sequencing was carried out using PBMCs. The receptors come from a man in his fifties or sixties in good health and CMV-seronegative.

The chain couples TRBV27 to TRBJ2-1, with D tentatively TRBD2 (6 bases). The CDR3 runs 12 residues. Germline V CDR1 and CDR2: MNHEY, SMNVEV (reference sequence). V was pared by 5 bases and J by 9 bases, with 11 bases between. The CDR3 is CASSETRSEQFF. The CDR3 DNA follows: TGTGCCAGCAGTGAGACTAGATCTGAGCAGTTCTTC.

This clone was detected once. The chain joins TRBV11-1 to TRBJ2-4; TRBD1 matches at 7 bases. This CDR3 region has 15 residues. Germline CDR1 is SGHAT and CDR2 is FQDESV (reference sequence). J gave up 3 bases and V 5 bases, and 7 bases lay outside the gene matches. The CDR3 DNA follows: TGTGCCAGCAGCCCAACAGGGGTGGTCAAAAACATTCAGTACTTC. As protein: CASSPTGVVKNIQYF.

Here the CDR3 DNA reads TGTGCCTGGAGTACAATAGAGACCCAGTACTTC. This encodes CAWSTIETQYF. The V and J genes are TRBV30 and TRBJ2-5, with D unclear. The CDR3 length is 11 residues. Trimming left V 2 bases short and J 4 bases short, with 5 bases between. Per germline, CDR1 GTSNPN and CDR2 SVGIG (reference sequence).

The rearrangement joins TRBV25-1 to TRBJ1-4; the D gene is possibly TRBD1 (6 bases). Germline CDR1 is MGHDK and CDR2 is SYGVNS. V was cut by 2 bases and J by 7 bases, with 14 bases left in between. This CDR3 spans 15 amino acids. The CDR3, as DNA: TGTGCCAGCAGTGAACCGGGACAACTTTTTGAAAAACTGTTTTTT. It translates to CASSEPGQLFEKLFF.

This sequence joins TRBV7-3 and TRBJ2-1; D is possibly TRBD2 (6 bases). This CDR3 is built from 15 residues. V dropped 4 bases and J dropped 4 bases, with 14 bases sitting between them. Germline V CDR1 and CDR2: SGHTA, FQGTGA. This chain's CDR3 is CASSYSSGGYNEQFF. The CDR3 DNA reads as TGTGCCAGCAGCTATAGCTCCGGGGGTTACAATGAGCAGTTCTTC.

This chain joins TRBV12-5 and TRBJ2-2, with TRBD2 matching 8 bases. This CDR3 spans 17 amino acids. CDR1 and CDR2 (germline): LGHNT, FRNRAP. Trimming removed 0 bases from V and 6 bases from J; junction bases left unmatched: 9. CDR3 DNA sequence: TGTGCTAGTGGTTTGGTCCTTAGGCGGGAGGACCCCGGGGAGCTGTTTTTT. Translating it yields CASGLVLRREDPGELFF.

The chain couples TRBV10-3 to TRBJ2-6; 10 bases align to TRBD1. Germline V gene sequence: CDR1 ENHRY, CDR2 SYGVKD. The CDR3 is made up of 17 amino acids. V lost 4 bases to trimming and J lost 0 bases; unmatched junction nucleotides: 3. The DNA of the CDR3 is TGTGCCATCAGTGGCGGGACAGGGGCCTCTGGGGCCAACGTCCTGACTTTC. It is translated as CAISGGTGASGANVLTF.

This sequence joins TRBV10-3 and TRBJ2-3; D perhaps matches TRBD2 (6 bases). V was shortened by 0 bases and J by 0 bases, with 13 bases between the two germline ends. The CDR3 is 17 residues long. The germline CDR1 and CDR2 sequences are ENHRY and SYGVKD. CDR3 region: CAISESGLASSTDTQYF. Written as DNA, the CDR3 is TGTGCCATCAGTGAGTCAGGGCTAGCGAGTAGCACAGATACGCAGTATTTT.

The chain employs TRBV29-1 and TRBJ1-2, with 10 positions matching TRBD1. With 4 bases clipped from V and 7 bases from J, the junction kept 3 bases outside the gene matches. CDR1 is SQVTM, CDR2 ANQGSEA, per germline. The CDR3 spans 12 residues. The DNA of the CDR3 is TGCAGCGTTGGACGACAGGGGGCTGGCTACACCTTC. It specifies CSVGRQGAGYTF.

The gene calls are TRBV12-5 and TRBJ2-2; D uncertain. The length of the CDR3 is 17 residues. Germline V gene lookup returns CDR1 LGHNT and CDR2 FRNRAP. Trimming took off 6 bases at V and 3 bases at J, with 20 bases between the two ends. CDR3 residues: CASGRQAQGWHTGELFF. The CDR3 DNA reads TGTGCTAGTGGCCGTCAGGCCCAAGGATGGCACACCGGGGAGCTGTTTTTT.

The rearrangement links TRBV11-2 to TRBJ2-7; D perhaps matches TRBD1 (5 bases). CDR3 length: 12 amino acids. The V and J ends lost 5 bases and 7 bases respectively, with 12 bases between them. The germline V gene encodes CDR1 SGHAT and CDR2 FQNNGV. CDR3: CASSRTTEEQYF. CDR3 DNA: TGTGCCAGCAGCCGAACGACAGAAGAGCAGTACTTC.

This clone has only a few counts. The CDR3 DNA reads TGTGCCAGCAGCTTAGTTGGGGGGTTGAACACTGAAGCTTTCTTT. It specifies CASSLVGGLNTEAFF. The genes are TRBV7-9 and TRBJ1-1; tentatively, D is TRBD1 (5 bases). In germline, CDR1 is SEHNR, CDR2 FQNEAQ (reference sequence). The V and J ends lost 1 base and 0 bases respectively, with 9 bases between them. The CDR3 has 15 residues.

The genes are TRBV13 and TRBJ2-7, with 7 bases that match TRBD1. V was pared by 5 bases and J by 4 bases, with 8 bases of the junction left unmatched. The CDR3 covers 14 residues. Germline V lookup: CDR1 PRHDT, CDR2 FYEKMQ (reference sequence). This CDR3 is CASSLRQGWYEQYF. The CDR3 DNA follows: TGTGCCAGCAGCCTCAGACAGGGTTGGTACGAGCAGTACTTC.

CDR3 residues: CASSLQGNTIYF. CDR3 coding DNA: TGTGCCAGCAGCTTACAAGGAAACACCATATATTTT. The chain uses TRBV13 and TRBJ1-3, with D hard to call. Germline V CDR1 and CDR2: PRHDT, FYEKMQ (reference sequence). V was shortened by 2 bases and J by 4 bases, with 3 bases between the two germline ends. The CDR3 runs 12 residues.

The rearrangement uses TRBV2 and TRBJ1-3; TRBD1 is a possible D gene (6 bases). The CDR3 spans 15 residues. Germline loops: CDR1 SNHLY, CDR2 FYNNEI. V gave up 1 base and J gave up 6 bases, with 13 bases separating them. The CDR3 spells CASSEEAGVVNTIYF. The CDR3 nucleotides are TGTGCCAGCAGTGAAGAGGCAGGGGTTGTAAACACCATATATTTT.

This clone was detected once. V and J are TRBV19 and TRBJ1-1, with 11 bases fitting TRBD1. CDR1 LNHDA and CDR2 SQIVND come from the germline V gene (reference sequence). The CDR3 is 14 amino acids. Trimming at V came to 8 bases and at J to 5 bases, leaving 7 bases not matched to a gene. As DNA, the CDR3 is TGTGCCAGTGGAGGACAGGGGGCAAAAACTGAAGCTTTCTTT. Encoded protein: CASGGQGAKTEAFF.

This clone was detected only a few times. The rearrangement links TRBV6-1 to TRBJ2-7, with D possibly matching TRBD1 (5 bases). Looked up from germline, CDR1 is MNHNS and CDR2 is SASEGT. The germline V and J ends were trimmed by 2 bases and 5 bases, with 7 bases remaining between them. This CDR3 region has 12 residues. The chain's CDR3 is CASSERGNEQYF. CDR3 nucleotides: TGTGCCAGCAGTGAAAGGGGAAACGAGCAGTACTTC.

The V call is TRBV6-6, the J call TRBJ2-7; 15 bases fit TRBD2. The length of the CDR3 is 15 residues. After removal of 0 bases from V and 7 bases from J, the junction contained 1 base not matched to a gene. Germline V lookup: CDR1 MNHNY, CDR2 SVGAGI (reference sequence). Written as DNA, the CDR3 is TGTGCCAGCAGTTACTCGGGACTAGCGGGAGGTGAGCAGTACTTC. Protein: CASSYSGLAGGEQYF.

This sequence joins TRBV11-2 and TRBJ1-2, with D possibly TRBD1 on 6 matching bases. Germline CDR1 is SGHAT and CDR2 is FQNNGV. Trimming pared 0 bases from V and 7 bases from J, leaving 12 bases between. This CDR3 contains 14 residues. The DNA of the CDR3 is TGTGCCAGCAGCTTAGAAACAGGGTGGAGTGGCTACACCTTC. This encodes CASSLETGWSGYTF.

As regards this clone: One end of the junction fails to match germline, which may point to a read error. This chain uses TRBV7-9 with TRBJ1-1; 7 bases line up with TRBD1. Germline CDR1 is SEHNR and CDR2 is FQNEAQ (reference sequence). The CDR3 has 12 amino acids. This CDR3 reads CSSSLGDRAAFF. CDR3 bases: TGTTCCAGCAGCTTAGGAGACAGGGCTGCTTTCTTT.

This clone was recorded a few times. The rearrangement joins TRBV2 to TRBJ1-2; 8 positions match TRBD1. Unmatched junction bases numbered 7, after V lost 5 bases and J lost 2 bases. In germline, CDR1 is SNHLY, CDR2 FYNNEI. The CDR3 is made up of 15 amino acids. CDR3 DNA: TGTGCCAGCAGTCCCCGACAGGGGCTCAACTATGGCTACACCTTC. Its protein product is CASSPRQGLNYGYTF.

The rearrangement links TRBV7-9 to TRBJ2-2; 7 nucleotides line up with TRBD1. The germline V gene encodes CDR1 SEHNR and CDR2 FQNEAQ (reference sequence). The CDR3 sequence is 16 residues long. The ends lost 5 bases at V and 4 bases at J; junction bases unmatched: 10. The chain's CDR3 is CASSREGAGSTGELFF. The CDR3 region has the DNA TGTGCCAGCAGCCGCGAGGGGGCGGGTAGCACCGGGGAGCTGTTTTTT. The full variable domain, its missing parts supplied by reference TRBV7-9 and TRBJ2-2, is DTGVSQNPRHKITKRGQNVTFRCDPISEHNRLYWYRQTLGQGPEFLTYFQNEAQLEKSRLLSDRFSAERPKGSFSTLEIQRTEQGDSAMYLCASSREGAGSTGELFFGEGSRLTVL.

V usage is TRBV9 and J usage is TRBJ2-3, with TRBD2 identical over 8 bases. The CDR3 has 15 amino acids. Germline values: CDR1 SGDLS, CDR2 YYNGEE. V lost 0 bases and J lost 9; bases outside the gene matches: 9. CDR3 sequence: CASSVAFGTRNTQYF. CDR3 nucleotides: TGTGCCAGCAGCGTAGCTTTCGGGACTAGAAACACGCAGTATTTT.

The DNA of the CDR3 is TGTGCCAGTAGTCGGACAGGTCTCTTAGAGACCCAGTACTTC. It specifies CASSRTGLLETQYF. The gene calls are TRBV19 and TRBJ2-5; TRBD1 matches 7 bases. CDR1 is LNHDA and CDR2 is SQIVND in the germline V gene (reference sequence). This CDR3 is built from 14 residues. With 5 bases clipped from V and 4 bases from J, the junction kept 7 bases outside the gene matches. Full variable domain (outside the CDR3, taken from reference TRBV19 and TRBJ2-5): DGGITQSPKYLFRKEGQNVTLSCEQNLNHDAMYWYRQDPGQGLRLIYYSQIVNDFQKGDIAEGYSVSREKKESFPLTVTSAQKNPTAFYLCASSRTGLLETQYFGPGTRLLVL.

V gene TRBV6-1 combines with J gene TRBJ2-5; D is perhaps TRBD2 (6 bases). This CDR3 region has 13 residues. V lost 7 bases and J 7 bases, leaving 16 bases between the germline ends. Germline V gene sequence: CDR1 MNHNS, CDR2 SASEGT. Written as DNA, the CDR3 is TGTGCCAGCACCGACGGGGGTCGTGGGACCCAGTACTTC. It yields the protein CASTDGGRGTQYF.

In DNA form, the CDR3 reads TGCGCCAGCAGCTCAACTGGGGCCCGCCTGAACACTGAAGCTTTCTTT. This encodes CASSSTGARLNTEAFF. V and J are TRBV5-1 and TRBJ1-1; tentative D call: TRBD1 (5 bases). CDR1 is SGHRS, CDR2 YFSETQ, per germline. V was clipped by 3 bases and J by 0 bases, with 15 bases between them. The CDR3 loop spans 16 amino acids. The whole variable domain, filled in from reference TRBV5-1 and TRBJ1-1, reads KAGVTQTPRYLIKTRGQQVTLSCSPISGHRSVSWYQQTPGQGLQFLFEYFSETQRNKGNFPGRFSGRQFSNSRSEMNVSTLELGDSALYLCASSSTGARLNTEAFFGQGTRLTVV.

This CDR3 is CASSGGTSGRKTQYF. The CDR3, as DNA: TGTGCCAGCAGTGGAGGGACTAGCGGGAGAAAGACCCAGTACTTC. The chain recombines TRBV2 with TRBJ2-5; 14 nucleotides align to TRBD2. The CDR3 has 15 residues. Trimming removed 4 bases from V and 6 bases from J; junction bases left unmatched: 4. The V gene's germline CDR1 is SNHLY and CDR2 FYNNEI.

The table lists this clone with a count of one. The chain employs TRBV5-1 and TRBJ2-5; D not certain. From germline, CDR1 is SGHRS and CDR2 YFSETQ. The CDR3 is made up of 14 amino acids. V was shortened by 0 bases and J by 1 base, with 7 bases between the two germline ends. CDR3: CASSLGTSQETQYF. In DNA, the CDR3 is TGCGCCAGCAGCTTGGGCACCAGCCAAGAGACCCAGTACTTC.

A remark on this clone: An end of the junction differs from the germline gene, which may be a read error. The CDR3 DNA follows: TGTGCTAGCAGTCCTACCTCCTCTGGAAACACCATATATTTT. Translating it yields CASSPTSSGNTIYF. J is TRBJ1-3 and V is TRBV7-7, with D unclear. The CDR3 has 14 residues. Germline V gene sequence: CDR1 SSHAT, CDR2 FNYEAQ (reference sequence).